Listed here are 27 T cell receptor beta chains from one sample, sequenced in a study of OX40 agonist ivuxolimab in advanced cancers. The protocol used for the library was the immunoSEQ multiplex PCR assay. What TCRdb holds here is the immuneACCESS table cut down to in-frame rearrangements. Part of the clones is not present; checked against another copy, under half of the missing clones reflect an unresolved V gene, and the others are unexplained. This sample lists fewer than 70,000 clones; approximately 87% were detected once. The top ten constitute approximately 3.1% of the sample. The sample consisted of CD4+ or CD8+ T cells sorted from blood, taken in a trial of the OX40 agonist ivuxolimab. The receptors stem from an adult with an advanced solid tumor such as melanoma, head and neck, liver or kidney cancer.

V gene TRBV7-2 combines with J gene TRBJ1-2; 8 nucleotides match TRBD1. J lost 3 bases, V lost 3 bases, and 3 bases had no gene match. There are 14 residues in the CDR3. Germline V CDR1 and CDR2: SGHTA, FQGNSA. CDR3 nucleotides: TGTGCCAGCAGCTTTGTACAGGGGGACTATGGCTACACCTTC. It specifies CASSFVQGDYGYTF.

The V gene is TRBV28, the J gene TRBJ2-5, with 9 bases identical to TRBD2. Germline CDR1 MDHEN, CDR2 SYDVKM. The CDR3 extends over 14 amino acids. Unmatched junction bases numbered 4, after V lost 3 bases and J lost 5 bases. The CDR3 reads CASSFGGGAETQYF. CDR3 coding DNA: TGTGCCAGCAGTTTTGGCGGGGGGGCGGAGACCCAGTACTTC.

This chain uses TRBV27 with TRBJ2-7, with D possibly TRBD2 on 5 matching bases. Per germline, CDR1 MNHEY and CDR2 SMNVEV (reference sequence). V was trimmed by 5 bases and J by 1 base, leaving 12 bases between them. CDR3 size: 14 residues. The CDR3 reads CASSPQRGSYEQYF. CDR3 coding DNA: TGTGCCAGCAGTCCGCAACGCGGGTCCTACGAGCAGTACTTC.

Remarks on this clone: In the same sample, other DNA sequences code for this CDR3. This chain connects TRBV15 to TRBJ2-7, with no clear D. V dropped 0 bases and J dropped 3 bases, with 3 bases sitting between them. The CDR3 is 12 residues long. Germline loops: CDR1 LNHNV, CDR2 YYDKDF (reference sequence). The CDR3 region is CATSRDSYEQYF. CDR3 coding DNA: TGTGCCACCAGCAGAGACAGCTACGAGCAGTACTTC.

This clone appeared a single time. The chain has TRBV19 and TRBJ1-6, with a tentative D call TRBD1 (5 bases). The germline V gene encodes CDR1 LNHDA and CDR2 SQIVND (reference sequence). The CDR3 spans 14 residues. The V end was cut by 1 base, the J end by 12 bases, with 13 bases between. Here the CDR3 reads CASSIGPRERPLHF. The CDR3, as DNA: TGTGCCAGTAGTATAGGCCCCAGGGAACGACCCCTCCACTTT.

The gene calls are TRBV15 and TRBJ2-7; D remains ambiguous. V shed 0 bases and J shed 7 bases, with 13 bases lying between them. Germline assignment: CDR1 LNHNV and CDR2 YYDKDF (reference sequence). The CDR3 runs 14 residues. The chain's CDR3 is CATSRDGPFREQYF. DNA for the CDR3: TGTGCCACCAGCAGAGATGGCCCCTTCAGAGAGCAGTACTTC.

This clone was counted between two and nine times. This rearrangement joins TRBV6-1 to TRBJ1-3; D gene uncertain. Germline-derived CDR1 and CDR2 are MNHNS and SASEGT. The CDR3 contains 13 residues. V was pared by 3 bases and J by 4 bases, with 7 bases between. In DNA form, the CDR3 reads TGTGCCAGCAGTGACTCAAGCGGAAACACCATATATTTT. Protein sequence: CASSDSSGNTIYF.

This chain links TRBV28 with TRBJ2-5; 10 bases match TRBD2. Germline V gene data show CDR1 as MDHEN and CDR2 as SYDVKM. V lost 6 bases, J lost 6 bases, and 7 bases stayed unmatched. The CDR3 runs 14 residues. CDR3 coding DNA: TGTGCCAGCAGCCAAGCGGGGGGGTCTCAGACCCAGTACTTC. Translation gives CASSQAGGSQTQYF. Supplemented by reference TRBV28 and TRBJ2-5, the full variable domain reads DVKVTQSSRYLVKRTGEKVFLECVQDMDHENMFWYRQDPGLGLRLIYFSYDVKMKEKGDIPEGYSVSREKKERFSLILESASTNQTSMYLCASSQAGGSQTQYFGPGTRLLVL.

The chain carries TRBV7-2 and TRBJ2-1; 8 nucleotides agree with TRBD2. Germline CDR1 SGHTA, CDR2 FQGNSA. The CDR3 runs to 15 residues. With 5 bases clipped from V and 5 bases from J, the junction kept 8 bases outside the gene matches. The CDR3 sequence is CASSRPGLGDNEQFF. In nucleotides, the CDR3 is TGTGCCAGCAGCCGGCCGGGACTAGGGGACAATGAGCAGTTCTTC. The variable domain in full, completed from reference TRBV7-2 and TRBJ2-1, reads GAGVSQSPSNKVTEKGKDVELRCDPISGHTALYWYRQSLGQGLEFLIYFQGNSAPDKSGLPSDRFSAERTGGSVSTLTIQRTQQEDSAVYLCASSRPGLGDNEQFFGPGTRLTVL.

CDR3 protein: CASRFRDLGEQYF. CDR3 bases: TGTGCCAGCAGGTTCCGGGACCTCGGAGAGCAGTACTTC. V gene TRBV2 combines with J gene TRBJ2-7; perhaps D is TRBD1 or TRBD2 (5 bases each). With 6 bases removed from V and 7 bases from J, the gap between germline ends came to 16 bases. The CDR3 consists of 13 residues. CDR1 is SNHLY, CDR2 FYNNEI, per germline.

This clone was detected once. The chain carries TRBV7-2 and TRBJ2-7, with a possible D match to TRBD1 (8 bases). CDR1 is SGHTA and CDR2 is FQGNSA in the germline V gene. V was cut by 4 bases and J by 4 bases, with 23 bases left in between. The length of the CDR3 is 17 residues. The DNA of the CDR3 is TGTGCCAGCAGCTCGAACCTCTACAGGGGGAGGGTTTACGAGCAGTACTTC. Protein: CASSSNLYRGRVYEQYF.

For this clone: In the same sample, other DNA sequences code for this CDR3. The genes are TRBV30 and TRBJ1-1, with a weak D call TRBD1 (6 bases). Germline V gene lookup returns CDR1 GTSNPN and CDR2 SVGIG (reference sequence). CDR3 length equals 15 residues. Trimming cost V 0 bases and J 3 bases, with 14 bases left between them. The CDR3 spells CAWSVLDRRDTEAFF. CDR3 nucleotide sequence: TGTGCCTGGAGTGTCTTAGACAGGAGGGACACTGAAGCTTTCTTT.

This sequence joins TRBV6-1 and TRBJ1-4; D possibly corresponds to TRBD1 (6 bases). The CDR3 sequence is 14 residues long. Per germline, CDR1 MNHNS and CDR2 SASEGT. Trimming stripped 3 bases from V and 4 bases from J, with 9 bases between. The CDR3 region has the DNA TGTGCCAGCAGTGAGCGGGGGCGTAATGAAAAACTGTTTTTT. Amino acid sequence: CASSERGRNEKLFF.

Here the CDR3 DNA reads TGTGCCATCAGTGGGCAGTCCTCGGGTTTGGACGAGCAGTACTTC. Translated, it gives CAISGQSSGLDEQYF. The V and J genes are TRBV10-3 and TRBJ2-7; D is unresolved. Trimming took 4 bases from V and 5 from J, leaving 18 bases between them. CDR1 ENHRY and CDR2 SYGVKD come from the germline V gene. The CDR3 extends over 15 amino acids.

The genes are TRBV19 and TRBJ1-1, with D possibly matching TRBD1 (5 bases). Germline V gene lookup returns CDR1 LNHDA and CDR2 SQIVND (reference sequence). The CDR3 is 16 residues long. Trimming removed 7 bases at V and 2 bases at J, with 20 bases between. The CDR3: CASKIRVKGYNTEAFF. DNA for the CDR3: TGTGCCAGTAAGATTAGGGTAAAGGGGTATAACACTGAAGCTTTCTTT.

This chain uses TRBV18 with TRBJ2-3, with D possibly matching TRBD1 (6 bases). The CDR3 consists of 16 residues. Between the trimmed V and J ends, which lost 0 bases and 3 bases, there was a span of 13 bases. Germline lookup yields CDR1 KGHSH and CDR2 LQKENI. The CDR3 coding sequence is TGTGCCAGCTCACCACCCGCACAGGGTAGAACAGATACGCAGTATTTT. It encodes CASSPPAQGRTDTQYF.

In its sample, this clone was seen once. CDR3 in amino acids: CASSRPGTLNSPLHF. The CDR3 nucleotides are TGTGCCAGCAGTCGACCCGGGACTCTGAATTCACCCCTCCACTTT. The chain links TRBV6-5 to TRBJ1-6, with D maybe TRBD1 (5 bases). Germline values: CDR1 MNHEY, CDR2 SVGAGI. This CDR3 has 15 residues. The V and J ends lost 5 bases and 7 bases respectively, with 15 bases between them.

This chain joins TRBV4-3 and TRBJ2-7; D perhaps matches TRBD2 (7 bases). CDR1 and CDR2 from the germline V gene are LGHNA and YSLEER. The V and J ends lost 5 bases and 5 bases respectively, with 16 bases between them. This CDR3 has 14 residues. CDR3 in amino acids: CASSLGGGGHEQYF. CDR3 DNA: TGCGCCAGCAGCTTAGGAGGGGGGGGACACGAGCAGTACTTC.

This sequence joins TRBV19 and TRBJ2-2; 9 bases are a match to TRBD2. CDR1 and CDR2 from the germline V gene are LNHDA and SQIVND (reference sequence). The CDR3 totals 16 residues. The V segment lost 5 bases and the J segment 5 bases; nucleotides outside the gene matches: 9. The CDR3 DNA reads TGTGCCAGTAGTTTGAGCGGGGGGCCTAGGACCGGGGAGCTGTTTTTT. It specifies CASSLSGGPRTGELFF.

The chain is built from TRBV6-4 and TRBJ2-2; 7 positions agree with TRBD2. The germline V gene has CDR1 MRHNA and CDR2 SNTAGT. Unmatched junction bases numbered 3, after V lost 8 bases and J lost 0 bases. There are 14 residues in the CDR3. The CDR3 DNA sequence: TGTGCCAGCCGGGAGGTAGCGAACACCGGGGAGCTGTTTTTT. This encodes CASREVANTGELFF.

V and J are TRBV7-3 and TRBJ1-2, with TRBD1 matching 7 bases. The CDR3 contains 13 residues. The junction had 3 bases not matched to a gene; V was cut back by 2 bases and J by 6 bases. The V gene's germline CDR1 is SGHTA and CDR2 FQGTGA. For the CDR3, the DNA is TGTGCCAGCAGCTTAGACAGGGCAAATGGCTACACCTTC. The encoded protein is CASSLDRANGYTF. The variable domain in full, completed from reference TRBV7-3 and TRBJ1-2, reads GAGVSQTPSNKVTEKGKYVELRCDPISGHTALYWYRQSLGQGPEFLIYFQGTGAADDSGLPNDRFFAVRPEGSVSTLKIQRTERGDSAVYLCASSLDRANGYTFGSGTRLTVV.

The J gene is TRBJ2-1, the V gene TRBV19; D is perhaps TRBD1 (6 bases). This CDR3 has 16 amino acids. V gave up 0 bases and J gave up 8 bases, with 17 bases separating them. The germline gives CDR1 LNHDA, CDR2 SQIVND (reference sequence). The CDR3 reads CASSIDPRGQSYEQFF. The CDR3 nucleotides read TGTGCCAGTAGTATAGACCCCAGGGGTCAAAGTTATGAGCAGTTCTTC.

The chain links TRBV21-1 to TRBJ2-7; TRBD2 is the table's D call and was not checked against the DNA. TRBV21-1 is termed a pseudogene. The CDR3 covers 15 residues. The DNA of the CDR3 is TGTGCCAGCAGCAAAGAGGGGGAGGGGATTCGGGAGCAGTACTTC. Its translation is CASSKEGEGIREQYF.

The rearrangement uses TRBV30 and TRBJ2-5, with 8 bases identical to TRBD1. V was pared by 5 bases and J by 4 bases, with 9 bases of the junction left unmatched. The length of the CDR3 is 14 residues. Germline lookup yields CDR1 GTSNPN and CDR2 SVGIG (reference sequence). The CDR3 region has the DNA TGTGCCTGGGGTCATGGACAGGGAGGAGAGACCCAGTACTTC. Its translation: CAWGHGQGGETQYF.

The CDR3 protein is CASSLGRAGFQNIQYF. CDR3 nucleotides: TGTGCCAGCAGCTTAGGGCGGGCGGGGTTCCAAAACATTCAGTACTTC. The chain carries TRBV11-3 and TRBJ2-4; D might be TRBD2 (6 bases). Trimming left V 1 base short and J 5 bases short, with 15 bases between. CDR3 length: 16 amino acids. Germline assignment: CDR1 SGHNT and CDR2 YENEEA. Drawing the rest from reference TRBV11-3 and TRBJ2-4, the complete variable domain is EAGVVQSPRYKIIEKKQPVAFWCNPISGHNTLYWYLQNLGQGPELLIRYENEEAVDDSQLPKDRFSAERLKGVDSTLKIQPAELGDSAVYLCASSLGRAGFQNIQYFGAGTRLSVL.

The V and J genes are TRBV13 and TRBJ2-3; tentative D call: TRBD2 (5 bases). The V gene's germline CDR1 is PRHDT and CDR2 FYEKMQ (reference sequence). The ends were cut back, 5 bases at V and 2 bases at J, with 14 bases in the middle. CDR3 size: 15 residues. CDR3 nucleotides: TGTGCCAGCAGCCGGCTGGGCGGGCACACAGATACGCAGTATTTT. It encodes CASSRLGGHTDTQYF.

The chain carries TRBV20-1 and TRBJ2-7; D tentatively reads TRBD1 or TRBD2 (5 bases each). This CDR3 spans 11 amino acids. Germline assignment: CDR1 DFQATT and CDR2 SNEGSKA (reference sequence). V was trimmed by 5 bases and J by 4 bases, leaving 9 bases between them. CDR3 DNA sequence: TGCAGTGCTGGGACCTATTACGAGCAGTACTTC. Its protein product is CSAGTYYEQYF.